The TCR beta chain described here comes from a study of shared clonotypes between healthy human individuals. Broader study findings: Clonotypes shared by all four sorted-subset donors had higher generation probabilities than non-shared clonotypes.

The CDR3 is 16 amino acids. Trimming pared 1 base from V and 1 base from J, leaving 14 bases between. Germline assignment: CDR1 MNHNS and CDR2 SASEGT. CD45RO-negative cells were positively selected for CCR7, leaving out terminally differentiated effector memory CD45RA+ cells. Study donors comprised healthy, HIV-negative adults devoid of recent acute infection or vaccination. TCRdb's copy holds only in-frame clones and misses some; the assay was immunoSEQ multiplex PCR. The sample lists hundreds of thousands of clones; 95% to 97% were seen once. Notes on this clone: What it binds is not known.

This chain uses TRBV6-1 with TRBJ2-7; a weak D match, TRBD1 (5 bases). The TCR originated in a woman in her 30s in good health. The sequencing input was naive CD8+ T cells sorted from blood. The CDR3 bases are TGTGCCAGCAGTGAAGATTGGGGCAGATTTTCCTACGAGCAGTACTTC. Amino acids: CASSEDWGRFSYEQYF.